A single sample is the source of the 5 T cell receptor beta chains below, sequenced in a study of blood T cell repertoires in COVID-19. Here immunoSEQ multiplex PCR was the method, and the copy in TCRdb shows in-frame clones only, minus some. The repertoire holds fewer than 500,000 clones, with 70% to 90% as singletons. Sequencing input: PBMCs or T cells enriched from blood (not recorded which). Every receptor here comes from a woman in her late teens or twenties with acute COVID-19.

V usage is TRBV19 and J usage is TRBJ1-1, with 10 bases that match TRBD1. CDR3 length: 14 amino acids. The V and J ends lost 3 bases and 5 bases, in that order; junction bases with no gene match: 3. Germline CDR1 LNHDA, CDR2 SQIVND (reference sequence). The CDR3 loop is CASSMGQGKTEAFF. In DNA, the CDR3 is TGTGCCAGTAGTATGGGACAGGGGAAGACTGAAGCTTTCTTT.

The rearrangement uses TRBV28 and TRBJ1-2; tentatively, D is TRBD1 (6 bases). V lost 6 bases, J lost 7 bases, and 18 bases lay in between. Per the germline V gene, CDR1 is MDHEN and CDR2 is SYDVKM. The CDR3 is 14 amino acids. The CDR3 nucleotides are TGTGCCAGCAGCCGACGAGCATACAGGGTTGGCTACACCTTC. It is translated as CASSRRAYRVGYTF.

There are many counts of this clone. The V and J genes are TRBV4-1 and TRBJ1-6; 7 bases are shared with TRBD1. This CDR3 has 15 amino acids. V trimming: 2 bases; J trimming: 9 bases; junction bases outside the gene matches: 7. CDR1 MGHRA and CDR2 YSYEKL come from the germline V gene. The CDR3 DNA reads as TGCGCCAGCAGCCAATCCGACAGGGCGGGTTCACCCCTCCACTTT. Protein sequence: CASSQSDRAGSPLHF.

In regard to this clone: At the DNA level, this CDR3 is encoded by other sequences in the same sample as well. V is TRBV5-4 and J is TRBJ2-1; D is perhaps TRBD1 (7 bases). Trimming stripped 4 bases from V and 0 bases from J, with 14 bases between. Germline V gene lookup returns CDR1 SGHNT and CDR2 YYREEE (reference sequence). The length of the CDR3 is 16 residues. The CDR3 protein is CASSPGDSGSYNEQFF. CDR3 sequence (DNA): TGTGCCAGCAGCCCGGGGGACAGTGGCTCCTACAATGAGCAGTTCTTC.

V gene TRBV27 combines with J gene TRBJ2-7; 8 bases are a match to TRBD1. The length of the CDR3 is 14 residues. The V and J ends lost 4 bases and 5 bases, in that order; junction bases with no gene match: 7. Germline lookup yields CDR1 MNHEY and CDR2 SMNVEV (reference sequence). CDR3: CASSSRTGWHEQYF. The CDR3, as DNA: TGTGCCAGCAGTTCAAGGACAGGGTGGCACGAGCAGTACTTC.